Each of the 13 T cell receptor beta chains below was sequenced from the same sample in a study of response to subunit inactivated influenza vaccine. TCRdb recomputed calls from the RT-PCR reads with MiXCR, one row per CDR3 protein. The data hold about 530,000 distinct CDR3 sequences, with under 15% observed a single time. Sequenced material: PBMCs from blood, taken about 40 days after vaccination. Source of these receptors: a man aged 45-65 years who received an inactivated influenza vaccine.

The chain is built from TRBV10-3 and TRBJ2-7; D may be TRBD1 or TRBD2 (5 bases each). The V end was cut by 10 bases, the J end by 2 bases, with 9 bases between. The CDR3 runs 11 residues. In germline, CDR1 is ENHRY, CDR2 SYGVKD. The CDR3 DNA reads TGTGCCACCGGGGCTACCTACGAGCAGTACTTC. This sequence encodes CATGATYEQYF.

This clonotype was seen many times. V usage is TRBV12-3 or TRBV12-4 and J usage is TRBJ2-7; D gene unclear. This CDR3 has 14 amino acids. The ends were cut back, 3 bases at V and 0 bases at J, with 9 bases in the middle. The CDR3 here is CASSLSGSSYEQYF. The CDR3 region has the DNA TGTGCCAGCAGTTTGTCAGGTAGCTCCTACGAGCAGTACTTC.

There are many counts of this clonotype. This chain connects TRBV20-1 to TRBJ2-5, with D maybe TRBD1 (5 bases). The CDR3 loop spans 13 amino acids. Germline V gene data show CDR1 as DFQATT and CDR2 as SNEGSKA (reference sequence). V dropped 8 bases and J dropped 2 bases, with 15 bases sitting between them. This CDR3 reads CSTRQTLQETQYF. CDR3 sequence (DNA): TGCAGTACTCGACAGACTCTACAAGAGACCCAGTACTTC.

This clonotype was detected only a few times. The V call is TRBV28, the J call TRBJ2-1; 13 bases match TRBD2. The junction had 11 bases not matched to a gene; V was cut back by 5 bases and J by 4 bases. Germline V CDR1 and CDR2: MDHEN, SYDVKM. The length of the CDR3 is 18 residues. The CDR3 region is CASSLTSGRPFQYNEQFF. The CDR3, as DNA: TGTGCCAGCAGTCTGACTAGCGGGAGGCCATTCCAGTACAATGAGCAGTTCTTC. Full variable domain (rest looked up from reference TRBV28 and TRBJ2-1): DVKVTQSSRYLVKRTGEKVFLECVQDMDHENMFWYRQDPGLGLRLIYFSYDVKMKEKGDIPEGYSVSREKKERFSLILESASTNQTSMYLCASSLTSGRPFQYNEQFFGPGTRLTVL.

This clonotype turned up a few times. The CDR3 loop reads CASSQGTGLSKNTEAFF. Here the CDR3 DNA reads TGCGCCAGCAGCCAAGGGACAGGGCTTTCTAAGAACACTGAAGCTTTCTTT. The chain links TRBV5-1 to TRBJ1-1, with TRBD1 matching 9 bases. The V gene's germline CDR1 is SGHRS and CDR2 YFSETQ. V shed 4 bases and J 1 base; nucleotides not matched to a gene: 11. The CDR3 sequence is 17 residues long.

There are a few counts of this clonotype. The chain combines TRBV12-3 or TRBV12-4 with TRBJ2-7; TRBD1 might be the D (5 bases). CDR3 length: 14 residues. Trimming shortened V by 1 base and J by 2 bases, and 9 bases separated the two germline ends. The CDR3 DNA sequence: TGTGCCAGCAGTTTAGTAGACAGAACCTACGAGCAGTACTTC. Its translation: CASSLVDRTYEQYF.

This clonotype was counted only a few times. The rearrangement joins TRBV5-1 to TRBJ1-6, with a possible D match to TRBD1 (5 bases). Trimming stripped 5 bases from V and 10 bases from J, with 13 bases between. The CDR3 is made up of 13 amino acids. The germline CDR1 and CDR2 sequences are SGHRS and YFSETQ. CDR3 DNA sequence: TGCGCCAGCAGGGCCAGGGTGGAATCACCCCTCCACTTT. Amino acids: CASRARVESPLHF.

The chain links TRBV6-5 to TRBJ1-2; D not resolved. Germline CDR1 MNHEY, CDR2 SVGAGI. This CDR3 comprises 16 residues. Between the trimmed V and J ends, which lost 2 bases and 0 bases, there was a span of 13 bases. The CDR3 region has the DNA TGTGCCAGCAGTTACGGGTCGGTCGGACCTAACTATGGCTACACCTTC. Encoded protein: CASSYGSVGPNYGYTF.

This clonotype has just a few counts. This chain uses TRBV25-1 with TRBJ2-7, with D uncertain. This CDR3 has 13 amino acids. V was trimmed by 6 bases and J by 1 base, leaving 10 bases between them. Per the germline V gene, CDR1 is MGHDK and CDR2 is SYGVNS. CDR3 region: CASRMGGSYEQYF. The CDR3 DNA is TGTGCCAGCAGAATGGGTGGATCCTACGAGCAGTACTTC.

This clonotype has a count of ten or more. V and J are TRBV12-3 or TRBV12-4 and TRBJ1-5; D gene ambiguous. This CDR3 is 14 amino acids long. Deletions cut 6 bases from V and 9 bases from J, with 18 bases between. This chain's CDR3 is CASRPWEGDVPQHF. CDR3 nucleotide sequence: TGTGCCAGCAGACCATGGGAGGGCGATGTGCCCCAGCATTTT.

This CDR3 is CSARIGGPELFF. The CDR3 nucleotides read TGCAGTGCCAGAATAGGCGGTCCGGAACTGTTTTTT. The chain couples TRBV20-1 to TRBJ1-4; the D is unclear. CDR1 and CDR2 (germline): DFQATT, SNEGSKA (reference sequence). CDR3 size: 12 residues. V was cut by 6 bases and J by 12 bases, with 17 bases left in between.

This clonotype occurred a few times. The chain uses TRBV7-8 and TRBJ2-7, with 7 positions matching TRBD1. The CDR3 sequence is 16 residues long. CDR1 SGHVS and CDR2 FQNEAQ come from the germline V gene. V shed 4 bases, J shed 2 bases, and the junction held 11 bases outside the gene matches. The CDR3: CASSSRTNRGPYEQYF. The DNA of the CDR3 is TGTGCCAGCAGCTCCAGGACCAACAGGGGACCCTACGAGCAGTACTTC.

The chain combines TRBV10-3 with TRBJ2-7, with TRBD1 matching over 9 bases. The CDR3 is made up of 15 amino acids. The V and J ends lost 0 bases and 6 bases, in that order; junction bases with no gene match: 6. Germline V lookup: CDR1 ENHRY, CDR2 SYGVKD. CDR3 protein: CAISESGQGRVEQYF. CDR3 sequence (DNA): TGTGCCATCAGTGAGTCGGGACAGGGAAGGGTCGAGCAGTACTTC.